These 14 T cell receptor beta chains were sequenced from one sample in a study of diagnostic markers for celiac disease. TCRdb reprocessed the reads; each CDR3 protein has one entry and no DNA is given. In total, the table holds 5,500 to 7,000 distinct CDR3 sequences. The sequencing sample was made of either unsorted cells or a sorted T cell fraction (not recorded which). All receptors derive from a human donor. This table probably holds off-target reads from a library built for another chain.

The chain uses TRBV27 and TRBJ2-1; the TRBD2 assignment by TCRdb is unverifiable without DNA. From germline, CDR1 is MNHEY and CDR2 SMNVEV (reference sequence). CDR3 length: 15 residues. CDR3 sequence reads: CASSLGTSVGNEQFF.

By frequency, this clonotype registers medium-sized (0.01 to 0.1%). The J gene is TRBJ2-1, the V gene TRBV20-1; the TCRdb D gene call, TRBD1, has no DNA to confirm it. Per germline, CDR1 DFQATT and CDR2 SNEGSKA (reference sequence). The CDR3 length is 16 residues. The CDR3 reads CSARGPLSGSYNEQFF.

The chain recombines TRBV5-1 with TRBJ2-3. CDR1 and CDR2 (germline): SGHRS, YFSETQ. The length of the CDR3 is 17 residues. The CDR3 is CASSLIPIGVGTDTQYF.

This clonotype ranks as medium-sized in terms of frequency. The chain uses TRBV5-1 and TRBJ2-1; the TCRdb call, TRBD1, lacks DNA for checking. The CDR3 has 14 amino acids. Germline CDR1 SGHRS, CDR2 YFSETQ. CDR3 region: CASTTGTNLNEQFF.

This clonotype is deemed medium-sized by its frequency. The chain combines TRBV9 with TRBJ1-6. This CDR3 region has 14 residues. Germline V CDR1 and CDR2: SGDLS, YYNGEE. CDR3 residues: CASSSDPYNSPLHF.

This chain connects TRBV29-1 to TRBJ1-1; with no DNA, the TCRdb D assignment of TRBD1 cannot be verified. Germline V lookup: CDR1 SQVTM, CDR2 ANQGSEA. This CDR3 has 13 residues. The CDR3 here is CSAVARAYTEAFF.

The V and J genes are TRBV12-3 or TRBV12-4 and TRBJ1-2. The CDR3 spans 12 residues. This chain's CDR3 is CASSERGGGYTF.

The chain joins TRBV11-3 to TRBJ2-1. The CDR3 is made up of 16 amino acids. Germline CDR1 and CDR2: SGHNT and YENEEA. This CDR3 is CASSSPTQSSYNEQFF.

Its frequency marks this clonotype as medium-sized. The chain couples TRBV2 to TRBJ2-3; the D call from TCRdb, TRBD2, cannot be confirmed without DNA. Per germline, CDR1 SNHLY and CDR2 FYNNEI. This CDR3 comprises 16 residues. The CDR3 reads CASSAPGLASTDTQYF.

By frequency, this clonotype registers medium-sized. The V and J genes are TRBV7-9 and TRBJ2-1. Germline V gene lookup returns CDR1 SEHNR and CDR2 FQNEAQ (reference sequence). This CDR3 is 15 amino acids long. The CDR3 loop reads CASSFLTGPFNEQFF.

V usage is TRBV7-3 and J usage is TRBJ1-1. Germline CDR1 SGHTA, CDR2 FQGTGA. The length of the CDR3 is 13 residues. The CDR3 spells CASSRRMNTEAFF.

The CDR3 loop reads CASSLGEYRGPDEQFF. The V call is TRBV7-9, the J call TRBJ2-1; TCRdb lists TRBD1, though no DNA is available to test this call. Germline assignment: CDR1 SEHNR and CDR2 FQNEAQ (reference sequence). The CDR3 has 16 residues.

This clonotype counts as medium-sized (0.01 to 0.1%) by frequency. The chain has TRBV4-3 and TRBJ2-5; TCRdb names TRBD2, which stays unverified in the absence of DNA. This CDR3 contains 14 residues. From germline, CDR1 is LGHNA and CDR2 YSLEER. The CDR3 sequence: CASSQEAGRETQYF.

The rearrangement links TRBV3-1 to TRBJ2-7; checking the TCRdb D call of TRBD1 is not possible without DNA. The CDR3 is 14 residues long. Germline assignment: CDR1 LGHDT and CDR2 YNNKEL (reference sequence). The CDR3 loop is CASSPRPGSYEQYF.